Given below is one T cell receptor beta chain in context. The J segment lost 6 bases and the V segment lost 4 bases, leaving 6 bases of the junction unmatched. Germline lookup yields CDR1 SNHLY and CDR2 FYNNEI. The CDR3 runs 14 residues. The data were obtained in a study of blood T cell repertoires in COVID-19. Across the study: Sites in the United States, Italy and Spain provided acute and convalescent COVID-19 samples. In each case, the material was cDNA or gDNA derived from T cells, B-cell-depleted T cells, or PBMCs.

Per the study methods: Nucleated cell number was recorded as an estimate derived from reference gene primer amplification. Profiling relied on immunoSEQ multiplex PCR, and the TCRdb table lists in-frame clones only, not all of them. That table gives V, J and clone size, and the DNA gave D and trimming. The sample lists 130,000 to 150,000 clones, roughly 89% occurring once. The rearrangement joins TRBV2 to TRBJ2-1; 7 bases map to TRBD2. The source is a human donor in a cohort sampled during active COVID-19. Material: peripheral blood. The CDR3 protein is CASSGSSGGNEQFF. CDR3 in DNA: TGTGCCAGCAGTGGCTCTAGCGGAGGCAATGAGCAGTTCTTC.